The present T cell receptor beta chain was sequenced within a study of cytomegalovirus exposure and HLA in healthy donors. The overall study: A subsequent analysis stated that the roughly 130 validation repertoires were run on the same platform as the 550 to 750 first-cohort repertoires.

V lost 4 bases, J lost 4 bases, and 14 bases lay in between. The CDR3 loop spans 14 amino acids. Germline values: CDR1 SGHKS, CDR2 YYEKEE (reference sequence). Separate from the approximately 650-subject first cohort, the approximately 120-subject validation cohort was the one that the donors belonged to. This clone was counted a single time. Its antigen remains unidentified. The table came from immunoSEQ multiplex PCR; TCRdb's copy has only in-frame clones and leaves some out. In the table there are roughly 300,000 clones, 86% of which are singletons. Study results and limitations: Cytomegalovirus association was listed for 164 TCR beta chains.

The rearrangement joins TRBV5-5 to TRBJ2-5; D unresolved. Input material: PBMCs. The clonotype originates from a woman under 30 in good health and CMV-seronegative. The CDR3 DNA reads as TGTGCCAGCAGCCTTACCACTGGTAGAGAGACCCAGTACTTC. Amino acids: CASSLTTGRETQYF. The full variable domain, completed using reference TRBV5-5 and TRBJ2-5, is DAGVTQSPTHLIKTRGQQVTLRCSPISGHKSVSWYQQVLGQGPQFIFQYYEKEERGRGNFPDRFSARQFPNYSSELNVNALLLGDSALYLCASSLTTGRETQYFGPGTRLLVL.